These 2 T cell receptor beta chains were sequenced from one sample in a study of OX40 agonist ivuxolimab in advanced cancers. Assay: immunoSEQ multiplex PCR; the TCRdb copy retains only in-frame clones and omits some. Altogether around 60,000 clones are present, roughly 80% being singletons, with the ten largest covering around 1.9%. Sequenced material: CD4+ or CD8+ T cells sorted from blood, taken in a trial of the OX40 agonist ivuxolimab. Receptor source: an adult with an advanced solid tumor such as melanoma, head and neck, liver or kidney cancer.

The V gene is TRBV9, the J gene TRBJ2-1; D perhaps matches TRBD2 (6 bases). CDR1 and CDR2 (germline): SGDLS, YYNGEE. The V end lost 2 bases, the J end lost 6 bases, and 18 bases lay between the germline ends. The CDR3 runs to 16 residues. CDR3 bases: TGTGCCAGCAGCGTCTCGGAGGGGTGGGGAGGCAATGAGCAGTTCTTC. Protein product: CASSVSEGWGGNEQFF.

The chain links TRBV6-1 to TRBJ2-3, with 8 bases matching TRBD2. The CDR3 extends over 15 amino acids. J was trimmed by 6 bases and V by 3 bases; bases with no gene match: 8. CDR1 MNHNS and CDR2 SASEGT come from the germline V gene. The CDR3 DNA reads as TGTGCCAGCAGTGACCAAGCGGGAGTCTACGATACGCAGTATTTT. This gives the protein CASSDQAGVYDTQYF.